These 5 T cell receptor beta chains came from one sample sequenced in a study of precursors of human CD4 cytotoxic T cells. TCRdb processed the reads anew with MiXCR; each CDR3 protein has one entry. The sample carries some 720 distinct CDR3 sequences, about a sixth recorded once. Sorted CD4+ central memory, effector memory, IL-7R-high TEMRA and IL-7R-negative TEMRA cells underwent bulk UMI sequencing. Sequencing used memory CD4+ T cells from blood (PBMCs). The receptors derive from a human donor in good health.

The chain joins TRBV9 to TRBJ2-3; 7 nucleotides line up with TRBD2. With V trimmed by 2 bases and J by 6 bases, 12 bases remained unmatched. Germline CDR1 and CDR2: SGDLS and YYNGEE. The CDR3 is 16 amino acids. The CDR3: CASSVTSLTSSDTQYF. In nucleotides, the CDR3 is TGTGCCAGCAGCGTCACCTCCCTGACTAGCTCCGATACGCAGTATTTT.

The table lists this clonotype with a few counts. The chain has TRBV10-3 and TRBJ1-1, with D tentatively TRBD1 (5 bases). The CDR3 is 16 residues long. V dropped 0 bases and J dropped 6 bases, with 17 bases sitting between them. Germline CDR1 is ENHRY and CDR2 is SYGVKD. Written as DNA, the CDR3 is TGTGCCATCAGTGAGTCGCTGTGGTCAGGGCGCGCTGAAGCTTTCTTT. It is translated as CAISESLWSGRAEAFF.

The V gene is TRBV5-1, the J gene TRBJ2-3; TRBD2 agrees at 12 bases. CDR3 length: 15 amino acids. V was pared by 3 bases and J by 3 bases, with 2 bases of the junction left unmatched. Germline lookup yields CDR1 SGHRS and CDR2 YFSETQ. The CDR3 DNA sequence: TGCGCCAGCAGCTCCGGGACTAGCGGGACAGATACGCAGTATTTT. Its protein is CASSSGTSGTDTQYF.

Sample share makes this clonotype large. The chain uses TRBV18 and TRBJ1-1; no firm D call. The CDR3 has 13 amino acids. The V gene lost 3 bases and the J gene lost 1 base, with 6 bases spanning the gap. Looked up from germline, CDR1 is KGHSH and CDR2 is LQKENI. The CDR3 bases are TGTGCCAGCTCACCGACCGAGAACACTGAAGCTTTCTTT. This gives the protein CASSPTENTEAFF.

This clonotype has just a few counts. The genes are TRBV9 and TRBJ1-1, with a tentative D call TRBD1 (6 bases). V lost 0 bases and J 3 bases, leaving 15 bases between the germline ends. CDR3 length: 16 amino acids. The germline V gene has CDR1 SGDLS and CDR2 YYNGEE. The CDR3 protein is CASSVGGAAAYTEAFF. CDR3 nucleotides: TGTGCCAGCAGCGTAGGGGGGGCAGCTGCCTACACTGAAGCTTTCTTT.